The T cell receptor beta chain described here comes from a study of shared clonotypes between healthy human individuals. The wider study: The donor group consisted of two women and three men, aged 18 to 49.

CD8 cells regarded as naive lacked CD45RO, were positively chosen for CCR7, and omitted terminally differentiated effector memory CD45RA+ cells. Points on this clone: The target antigen is unknown.

General study points: All-four-donor shared clonotypes had higher generation probabilities than non-shared clonotypes did.

Clones were sequenced by immunoSEQ multiplex PCR, and TCRdb holds only the in-frame ones, with some missing. Of approximately 600,000 clones listed, approximately 95% are singletons. This TCR derives from a woman aged 25 to 45 in good health. The sequenced sample was naive CD8+ T cells sorted from blood.

The CDR3 bases are TGTGCCAGCACTTCGGGACGGGGGTTGGATGGCTACACCTTC. This gives the protein CASTSGRGLDGYTF. The chain couples TRBV13 to TRBJ1-2; D perhaps matches TRBD1 (5 bases). CDR1 is PRHDT and CDR2 is FYEKMQ in the germline V gene (reference sequence). V was pared by 7 bases and J by 6 bases, with 18 bases between. The CDR3 runs to 14 residues.